A single sample gave rise to the 13 T cell receptor beta chains below, sequenced in a study of cytomegalovirus exposure and HLA in healthy donors. PCR employed 60 Vbeta and 13 Jbeta primers. The protocol was immunoSEQ multiplex PCR, while the TCRdb copy is restricted to in-frame clones and leaves out a portion. The profile shows about 100,000 clones, roughly 85% of them singletons. Material: PBMCs. These receptors came from a woman between 40 and 55 years old in good health and CMV-seronegative.

The chain joins TRBV7-2 to TRBJ1-2, with D possibly matching TRBD1 (5 bases). The CDR3 runs 13 residues. V lost 2 bases and J 6 bases, leaving 10 bases between the germline ends. Germline-derived CDR1 and CDR2 are SGHTA and FQGNSA. CDR3 nucleotide sequence: TGTGCCAGCAGCTTAATCAGGGCCCATGGCTACACCTTC. Its translation: CASSLIRAHGYTF.

V gene TRBV18 combines with J gene TRBJ1-1, with a possible D match to TRBD1 (5 bases). Germline CDR1 is KGHSH and CDR2 is LQKENI. Trimming took off 2 bases at V and 4 bases at J, with 11 bases between the two ends. This CDR3 region has 14 residues. The CDR3 is CASSPRGRGTEAFF. CDR3 nucleotides: TGTGCCAGCTCACCAAGGGGAAGAGGCACTGAAGCTTTCTTT.

This clone was counted a few times. The gene calls are TRBV7-2 and TRBJ2-5, with a weak D call TRBD1 (6 bases). The CDR3 sequence is 13 residues long. The V and J ends lost 0 bases and 5 bases respectively, with 7 bases between them. Looked up from germline, CDR1 is SGHTA and CDR2 is FQGNSA. DNA of the CDR3: TGTGCCAGCAGCTTAGCGCAGGGGGAGACCCAGTACTTC. Protein sequence: CASSLAQGETQYF.

In DNA form, the CDR3 reads TGTGCCAGCATCCAGGGGGGATGGTACAATGAGCAGTTCTTC. It yields the protein CASIQGGWYNEQFF. The rearrangement uses TRBV7-9 and TRBJ2-1; possibly TRBD1 for D (7 bases). Germline CDR1 reads SEHNR; CDR2 reads FQNEAQ (reference sequence). V dropped 7 bases and J dropped 4 bases, with 14 bases sitting between them. The CDR3 spans 14 residues.

The V call is TRBV6-5, the J call TRBJ2-7, with D possibly being TRBD2 (5 bases). The V end lost 1 base, the J end lost 1 base, and 11 bases lay between the germline ends. CDR3 size: 15 residues. Per germline, CDR1 MNHEY and CDR2 SVGAGI. The CDR3, as DNA: TGTGCCAGCAGTTACTACCTCGGGATTTCCTACGAGCAGTACTTC. It encodes CASSYYLGISYEQYF.

The chain couples TRBV28 to TRBJ1-1, with a possible D match to TRBD1 (6 bases). Germline CDR1 and CDR2: MDHEN and SYDVKM. Trimming stripped 6 bases from V and 4 bases from J, with 21 bases between. The CDR3 is 16 amino acids. The CDR3 nucleotides are TGTGCCAGCAGATACAGGGTAGGACGTGGAAGCACTGAAGCTTTCTTT. Its protein is CASRYRVGRGSTEAFF.

The gene calls are TRBV2 and TRBJ1-1, with D possibly TRBD1 on 5 matching bases. Between the trimmed V and J ends, which lost 3 bases and 1 base, there was a span of 9 bases. The CDR3 spans 14 residues. Germline CDR1 SNHLY, CDR2 FYNNEI. The CDR3 DNA reads TGTGCCAGCAGTGATAGGACAACGAACACTGAAGCTTTCTTT. Its translation is CASSDRTTNTEAFF.

CDR3 sequence: CASSLSSGNNNEQFF. DNA of the CDR3: TGTGCCAGCAGCTTGAGTAGCGGGAATAACAATGAGCAGTTCTTC. This chain uses TRBV11-3 with TRBJ2-1, with 8 bases matching TRBD2. The CDR3 runs 15 residues. V lost 3 bases to trimming and J lost 5 bases; unmatched junction nucleotides: 6. Germline lookup yields CDR1 SGHNT and CDR2 YENEEA.

V and J are TRBV28 and TRBJ1-2; 8 bases are shared with TRBD1. J lost 4 bases, V lost 6 bases, and 7 bases had no gene match. Looked up from germline, CDR1 is MDHEN and CDR2 is SYDVKM. This CDR3 is built from 14 residues. CDR3 sequence: CASSLRQGSYGYTF. The CDR3 DNA sequence: TGTGCCAGCAGCCTGAGACAGGGGTCCTATGGCTACACCTTC.

The V and J genes are TRBV28 and TRBJ1-4; TRBD1 aligns across 10 bases. J gave up 6 bases and V 4 bases, and 2 bases lay outside the gene matches. This CDR3 has 14 residues. The germline V gene encodes CDR1 MDHEN and CDR2 SYDVKM. CDR3 in DNA: TGTGCCAGCAGTTCTGGGACAGGGGATGAAAAACTGTTTTTT. This gives the protein CASSSGTGDEKLFF. Based on the CDR3 plus reference TRBV28 and TRBJ1-4, the full variable domain is DVKVTQSSRYLVKRTGEKVFLECVQDMDHENMFWYRQDPGLGLRLIYFSYDVKMKEKGDIPEGYSVSREKKERFSLILESASTNQTSMYLCASSSGTGDEKLFFGSGTQLSVL.

The chain has TRBV7-2 and TRBJ1-1; 7 positions agree with TRBD1. The CDR3 covers 15 residues. Germline V CDR1 and CDR2: SGHTA, FQGNSA. Trimming at V came to 2 bases and at J to 6 bases, leaving 9 bases not matched to a gene. Written as DNA, the CDR3 is TGTGCCAGCAGCTTATTTCGACAGGGCGACTCTGAAGCTTTCTTT. Translated: CASSLFRQGDSEAFF.

The chain joins TRBV30 to TRBJ2-7, with a weak D call TRBD1 (6 bases). V lost 5 bases to trimming and J lost 6 bases, with 23 bases between them. Germline V gene sequence: CDR1 GTSNPN, CDR2 SVGIG (reference sequence). This CDR3 region has 15 residues. The CDR3 sequence is CAWGQQGPLGAEQYF. The CDR3 nucleotides are TGTGCCTGGGGTCAACAGGGCCCCCTGGGGGCCGAGCAGTACTTC.

The V gene is TRBV4-1, the J gene TRBJ1-4, with a tentative D call TRBD1 (6 bases). V was shortened by 2 bases and J by 0 bases, with 10 bases between the two germline ends. Germline V gene data show CDR1 as MGHRA and CDR2 as YSYEKL. CDR3 length equals 16 residues. In nucleotides, the CDR3 is TGCGCCAGCAGCCAAAGCAGGACAGCAACTAATGAAAAACTGTTTTTT. Its protein product is CASSQSRTATNEKLFF.